A single sample is the source of the 27 T cell receptor beta chains below, sequenced in a study of T cells in tuberculosis. Sorting used thawed, overnight-rested PBMC stained with anti-CD3, a viability dye and GMM-loaded CD1B tetramer. CD1B tetramers were loaded with Rhodococcus equi-derived C32 glucose monomycolate. Assay: immunoSEQ multiplex PCR; the TCRdb copy retains only in-frame clones and omits some. This sample carries about 59,000 clones, 81% of them seen once, and the ten largest clones take about 13%. Sequenced: CD1b-GMM tetramer-negative cells sorted from PBMCs. The receptors shown here come from an adult woman with latent tuberculosis.

V is TRBV15 and J is TRBJ2-1, with a weak D call TRBD2 (6 bases). This CDR3 has 16 residues. Germline values: CDR1 LNHNV, CDR2 YYDKDF (reference sequence). V lost 0 bases to trimming and J lost 8 bases, with 17 bases between them. In DNA form, the CDR3 reads TGTGCCACCAGCAGAGATGCAGACCCGCGGGGCGATGAGCAGTTCTTC. Translated, it gives CATSRDADPRGDEQFF.

V and J are TRBV11-2 and TRBJ1-1; D is ambiguous. Trimming took 2 bases from V and 4 from J, leaving 8 bases between them. The V gene's germline CDR1 is SGHAT and CDR2 FQNNGV. CDR3 length: 13 amino acids. CDR3 sequence reads: CASSLTVLTEAFF. The CDR3 DNA follows: TGTGCCAGCAGCTTAACAGTCCTCACTGAAGCTTTCTTT.

The chain is built from TRBV10-3 and TRBJ2-7; 7 bases fit TRBD2. The V gene's germline CDR1 is ENHRY and CDR2 SYGVKD. Trimming cost V 4 bases and J 9 bases; bases outside gene matches: 6. The CDR3 loop spans 12 amino acids. CDR3 sequence: CAISGGGGAQYF. The CDR3 DNA is TGTGCCATCAGTGGGGGGGGAGGGGCGCAGTACTTC.

This clone was detected only once. The genes are TRBV30 and TRBJ1-1; TRBD1 is a possible D gene (5 bases). Germline V CDR1 and CDR2: GTSNPN, SVGIG (reference sequence). V lost 7 bases and J lost 2, with 14 bases in between. CDR3 length: 13 residues. The CDR3 sequence is CAFQSTANTEAFF. The DNA for the CDR3 is TGTGCCTTCCAATCGACAGCTAACACTGAAGCTTTCTTT.

The chain couples TRBV5-4 to TRBJ1-1, with D possibly TRBD1 on 6 matching bases. Germline V lookup: CDR1 SGHNT, CDR2 YYREEE (reference sequence). This CDR3 contains 14 residues. Trimming shortened V by 1 base and J by 4 bases, and 11 bases separated the two germline ends. CDR3 sequence: CASSLTGPATEAFF. The DNA for the CDR3 is TGTGCCAGCAGCTTGACAGGGCCGGCCACTGAAGCTTTCTTT.

The chain combines TRBV7-2 with TRBJ1-1; D gene uncertain. V was cut by 4 bases and J by 11 bases, with 20 bases left in between. The CDR3 sequence is 14 residues long. Germline CDR1 SGHTA, CDR2 FQGNSA. Here the CDR3 reads CASSSLIGPRDAFF. The CDR3 DNA reads TGTGCCAGCAGCTCCCTTATCGGCCCGAGGGATGCTTTCTTT.

Regarding this clone: This sample includes further DNA sequences coding for the same CDR3. This chain connects TRBV6-5 to TRBJ1-6; 8 bases map to TRBD1. Trimming removed 4 bases from V and 6 bases from J; junction bases left unmatched: 2. Germline loops: CDR1 MNHEY, CDR2 SVGAGI. The CDR3 runs to 14 residues. In DNA form, the CDR3 reads TGTGCCAGCAGTTCGGACAGGGCTAATTCACCCCTCCACTTT. Its protein product is CASSSDRANSPLHF.

This rearrangement joins TRBV19 to TRBJ1-1; no reliable D call. V was cut by 3 bases and J by 5 bases, with 7 bases left in between. The V gene's germline CDR1 is LNHDA and CDR2 SQIVND (reference sequence). The CDR3 spans 12 residues. The CDR3 region has the DNA TGTGCCAGTAGTATCCGAGGGACTGAAGCTTTCTTT. Residues: CASSIRGTEAFF.

This clone was observed a few times. CDR3 nucleotide sequence: TGCGCCAGCAGCCAAGATAAGGGGGTGACAGGGAGTGGAAACACCATATATTTT. It is translated as CASSQDKGVTGSGNTIYF. This chain links TRBV4-3 with TRBJ1-3; the match to TRBD1 covers 7 bases. V lost 0 bases, J lost 3 bases, and 11 bases stayed unmatched. The CDR3 spans 18 residues. Per the germline V gene, CDR1 is LGHNA and CDR2 is YSLEER.

This chain links TRBV28 with TRBJ2-5, with 9 bases that match TRBD2. Germline CDR1 is MDHEN and CDR2 is SYDVKM. The V segment lost 9 bases and the J segment 11 bases; nucleotides outside the gene matches: 16. The CDR3 runs to 14 residues. Written as DNA, the CDR3 is TGTGCCAGTTTCAGGGCGGGGGGGCTAGGAGAGCAGTACTTC. This codes for CASFRAGGLGEQYF. Filled out from reference TRBV28 and TRBJ2-5, the complete variable domain reads DVKVTQSSRYLVKRTGEKVFLECVQDMDHENMFWYRQDPGLGLRLIYFSYDVKMKEKGDIPEGYSVSREKKERFSLILESASTNQTSMYLCASFRAGGLGEQYFGPGTRLLVL.

This chain joins TRBV7-9 and TRBJ2-2; 7 bases map to TRBD2. Germline loops: CDR1 SEHNR, CDR2 FQNEAQ (reference sequence). Losses at the gene ends were 5 bases for V and 5 bases for J; bases not matched to a gene: 5. The CDR3 spans 14 residues. The CDR3 region has the DNA TGTGCCAGCAGCAGCACCGGGAGGACCGGGGAGCTGTTTTTT. It codes for CASSSTGRTGELFF.

V and J are TRBV5-8 and TRBJ1-1; possibly TRBD1 for D (6 bases). Trimming removed 5 bases at V and 9 bases at J, with 17 bases between. CDR3 length equals 13 residues. Germline V gene sequence: CDR1 SGHTS, CDR2 YDEGEE. The chain's CDR3 is CASRQNRQVQAFF. CDR3 bases: TGTGCCAGCAGACAAAACCGACAGGTCCAAGCTTTCTTT.

The J gene is TRBJ1-4, the V gene TRBV28; TRBD1 might be the D (6 bases). Trimming removed 6 bases from V and 6 bases from J, with 14 bases in between. The CDR3 extends over 14 amino acids. The V gene's germline CDR1 is MDHEN and CDR2 SYDVKM. CDR3 DNA: TGTGCCAGCAGCCGTCGAGGGGGGGATGAAAAACTGTTTTTT. As protein: CASSRRGGDEKLFF.

In this sample, this clone is medium-sized. J is TRBJ2-2 and V is TRBV19; D may be TRBD2 (6 bases). Trimming took off 3 bases at V and 6 bases at J, with 11 bases between the two ends. Germline CDR1 LNHDA, CDR2 SQIVND (reference sequence). The CDR3 has 14 amino acids. The CDR3 region is CASSINGGAGELFF. The CDR3 DNA reads TGTGCCAGTAGTATCAACGGCGGGGCCGGGGAGCTGTTTTTT.

The chain combines TRBV19 with TRBJ2-5; TRBD1 agrees at 7 bases. The CDR3 is 15 amino acids. After removal of 5 bases from V and 3 bases from J, the junction contained 9 bases not matched to a gene. CDR1 LNHDA and CDR2 SQIVND come from the germline V gene (reference sequence). CDR3 nucleotides: TGTGCCAGTAGTCCTAGGACAGGCCCCGAAGAGACCCAGTACTTC. It encodes CASSPRTGPEETQYF. Based on the CDR3 plus reference TRBV19 and TRBJ2-5, the full variable domain is DGGITQSPKYLFRKEGQNVTLSCEQNLNHDAMYWYRQDPGQGLRLIYYSQIVNDFQKGDIAEGYSVSREKKESFPLTVTSAQKNPTAFYLCASSPRTGPEETQYFGPGTRLLVL.

The V gene is TRBV7-9, the J gene TRBJ2-7; D call uncertain. Germline CDR1 SEHNR, CDR2 FQNEAQ (reference sequence). Trimming took off 5 bases at V and 2 bases at J, with 7 bases between the two ends. The CDR3 loop spans 12 amino acids. The CDR3 DNA follows: TGTGCCAGCAGCACTACTCCCTACGAGCAGTACTTC. It encodes CASSTTPYEQYF.

CDR3 sequence reads: CASSFGLPYEQYF. The CDR3, as DNA: TGTGCCAGCAGTTTTGGACTCCCGTACGAGCAGTACTTC. The V and J genes are TRBV28 and TRBJ2-7, with D possibly TRBD2 on 5 matching bases. Trimming left V 3 bases short and J 4 bases short, with 10 bases between. CDR3 length: 13 amino acids. The germline CDR1 and CDR2 sequences are MDHEN and SYDVKM.

A word on this clone: The sample holds other DNA sequences that translate to the same CDR3. V and J are TRBV10-3 and TRBJ2-7; 8 nucleotides match TRBD2. The CDR3 spans 15 residues. With V trimmed by 0 bases and J by 0 bases, 1 base remained unmatched. Germline V gene data show CDR1 as ENHRY and CDR2 as SYGVKD. This chain's CDR3 is CAISESLAGSYEQYF. In nucleotides, the CDR3 is TGTGCCATCAGTGAGTCTCTAGCGGGCTCCTACGAGCAGTACTTC.

The chain couples TRBV27 to TRBJ2-1, with 11 bases that match TRBD2. There are 15 residues in the CDR3. The germline V gene has CDR1 MNHEY and CDR2 SMNVEV (reference sequence). V lost 5 bases to trimming and J lost 8 bases; unmatched junction nucleotides: 8. The CDR3 spells CASSLLTSGIDEQFF. DNA of the CDR3: TGTGCCAGCAGTCTATTGACTAGCGGGATCGATGAGCAGTTCTTC.

This chain links TRBV28 with TRBJ2-7, with TRBD1 matching 10 bases. Trimming cost V 6 bases and J 4 bases; bases outside gene matches: 6. Per the germline V gene, CDR1 is MDHEN and CDR2 is SYDVKM. The CDR3 consists of 14 residues. CDR3 protein: CASRAGQGPYEQYF. As DNA, the CDR3 is TGTGCCAGCAGAGCGGGACAGGGGCCGTACGAGCAGTACTTC.

This chain joins TRBV21-1 and TRBJ2-1; the DNA was not used to check the table's D call, TRBD2. TRBV21-1 is described as a pseudogene. This CDR3 is built from 15 residues. CDR3 protein: CASNTGGTDYNEQFF. Here the CDR3 DNA reads TGTGCCAGCAATACGGGGGGGACAGATTACAATGAGCAGTTCTTC.

This clone was seen more than once but under ten times. This chain links TRBV12-5 with TRBJ2-7; D call uncertain. The CDR3 runs 13 residues. In germline, CDR1 is LGHNT, CDR2 FRNRAP. V dropped 0 bases and J dropped 3 bases, with 6 bases sitting between them. The CDR3: CASGLVNGYEQYF. The DNA for the CDR3 is TGTGCTAGTGGTTTGGTAAACGGCTACGAGCAGTACTTC.

V usage is TRBV28 and J usage is TRBJ1-2; D gene uncertain. Trimming stripped 8 bases from V and 8 bases from J, with 9 bases between. The germline V gene encodes CDR1 MDHEN and CDR2 SYDVKM. The CDR3 length is 10 residues. This CDR3 reads CASGEQGYTF. In nucleotides, the CDR3 is TGTGCCAGCGGCGAACAGGGCTACACCTTC.

This sequence joins TRBV7-3 and TRBJ2-2; no clear D. The CDR3 extends over 15 amino acids. Looked up from germline, CDR1 is SGHTA and CDR2 is FQGTGA. V lost 1 base and J lost 4, with 10 bases in between. The CDR3 DNA sequence: TGTGCCAGCAGCTTAAATGGGCCTGGCACCGGGGAGCTGTTTTTT. Its protein product is CASSLNGPGTGELFF.

This chain links TRBV5-1 with TRBJ1-2, with D perhaps TRBD1 (6 bases). Germline-derived CDR1 and CDR2 are SGHRS and YFSETQ. The V end lost 4 bases, the J end lost 0 bases, and 16 bases lay between the germline ends. The CDR3 runs 16 residues. As DNA, the CDR3 is TGCGCCAGCAGCAAAGCTTCAGGGGCCCCTAACTATGGCTACACCTTC. It specifies CASSKASGAPNYGYTF.

The rearrangement uses TRBV5-1 and TRBJ2-5, with TRBD1 identical over 9 bases. The J call may be incorrect, as the DNA end agrees better with TRBJ2-7. This CDR3 is 14 amino acids long. Looked up from germline, CDR1 is SGHRS and CDR2 is YFSETQ. The CDR3 reads CASRLQGAVDEQYF. CDR3 nucleotide sequence: TGCGCCAGCAGGTTACAGGGGGCAGTCGACGAGCAGTACTTC.

This rearrangement joins TRBV2 to TRBJ2-5; a possible D gene is TRBD1 (5 bases). V lost 8 bases, J lost 5 bases, and 12 bases lay in between. CDR3 size: 12 residues. CDR1 SNHLY and CDR2 FYNNEI come from the germline V gene. CDR3 nucleotides: TGTGCCAGCCTCAGGGTAGGGGAGACCCAGTACTTC. It translates to CASLRVGETQYF.